This note documents a single T cell receptor (beta chain) sequence. The germline CDR1 and CDR2 sequences are LGHDT and YNNKEL (reference sequence). V was clipped by 0 bases and J by 7 bases, with 9 bases between them. The CDR3 sequence is 14 residues long. In the original analysis: Estimation of nucleated cell counts relied on the amplification of reference gene primers. Only in-frame clones appear in the TCRdb table, and some are missing; sequencing was by immunoSEQ multiplex PCR. The V and J calls and clone size come from that table; D and trimming were worked out from the DNA. The sample comprises around 56,000 clones, more than 70% of which are singletons, and about 7.1% rests with the top ten. This sample is part of a study of blood T cell repertoires in COVID-19. Overall study: Sites across the United States, Italy and Spain contributed samples from acute and convalescent COVID-19. PBMCs, B-cell-depleted T cells, or T cells provided the cDNA or gDNA that made up the material.

The sequenced sample consisted of peripheral blood. The rearrangement links TRBV3-1 (or the pseudogene TRBV3-2) to TRBJ1-4; no firm D call. The sequence was collected from a man aged 55-75 years with acute or convalescent COVID-19. The DNA for the CDR3 is TGTGCCAGCAGCCAAGATCGACACAGTGAAAAACTGTTTTTT. Protein product: CASSQDRHSEKLFF.